This TCR beta chain was observed in a study of T cell responses to AZD1222 COVID-19 vaccine. Germline loops: CDR1 MNHEY, CDR2 SVGAGI. CDR3 length: 13 residues. The V gene lost 11 bases and the J gene lost 3 bases, with 13 bases spanning the gap. Measured with immunoSEQ multiplex PCR; TCRdb has only the in-frame clones, and not every one. The sample lists some 200,000 clones, roughly 93% occurring once. This clonotype was obtained from an adult in good health. This sample comprised peripheral blood, obtained on day 0 of AZD1222 vaccination. The chain joins TRBV6-5 to TRBJ1-4; D is unresolved. In DNA form, the CDR3 reads TGTGCCTCCGGGGAATCCGCTAATGAAAAACTGTTTTTT. It is translated as CASGESANEKLFF.